This note documents a single T cell receptor (beta chain) sequence. Its specificity is unknown. Data came from immunoSEQ multiplex PCR; TCRdb stores just in-frame clones and leaves some out. Among approximately 150,000 clones listed, under 95% were seen once. The data are from a study of T cell responses to AZD1222 COVID-19 vaccine. Study at large: Second doses that came at about 4 or about 12 weeks were put together. Whole-study findings and limits: Baseline seropositivity occurred in only a handful of AZD1222 recipients. Most donors were white British and more were female, and clonal diversity was possibly underestimated. Spike was spanned by vaccine-associated CD4 TCRs, with dominance at 160-218 and 743-854.

With 4 bases clipped from V and 0 bases from J, the junction kept 3 bases outside the gene matches. This CDR3 is built from 16 residues. CDR1 and CDR2 from the germline V gene are LNHDA and SQIVND (reference sequence). V usage is TRBV19 and J usage is TRBJ1-4; 9 nucleotides agree with TRBD1. The TCR originated in an adult in good health. This sample comprised peripheral blood, obtained on day 0 of AZD1222 vaccination. The CDR3 sequence is CASSTWTGATNEKLFF. The CDR3 region has the DNA TGTGCCAGTAGTACGTGGACAGGGGCAACTAATGAAAAACTGTTTTTT.